The present entry profiles one T cell receptor beta chain with its context. Its antigen is unknown. The sample belongs to a study of T cell responses to AZD1222 COVID-19 vaccine. Study-level points and caveats: Spike-specific TCR breadth and depth went up after people got two AZD1222 doses.

CDR1 is SGHTA and CDR2 is FQGNSA in the germline V gene. The CDR3 is 15 amino acids. The ends lost 5 bases at V and 1 base at J; junction bases unmatched: 7. Sequencing was performed with immunoSEQ multiplex PCR; in TCRdb, only in-frame clones are kept and a portion is missing. Of some 180,000 clones listed, 80% to 95% are singletons. The chain links TRBV7-2 to TRBJ1-2, with 7 positions matching TRBD1. The sample was peripheral blood, taken 28 days after the second AZD1222 dose. This sequence was found in an adult who received the AZD1222 COVID-19 vaccine. CDR3 in DNA: TGTGCCAGCAGCCCAGGGGGGACAGTTAACTATGGCTACACCTTC. Translating gives CASSPGGTVNYGYTF.